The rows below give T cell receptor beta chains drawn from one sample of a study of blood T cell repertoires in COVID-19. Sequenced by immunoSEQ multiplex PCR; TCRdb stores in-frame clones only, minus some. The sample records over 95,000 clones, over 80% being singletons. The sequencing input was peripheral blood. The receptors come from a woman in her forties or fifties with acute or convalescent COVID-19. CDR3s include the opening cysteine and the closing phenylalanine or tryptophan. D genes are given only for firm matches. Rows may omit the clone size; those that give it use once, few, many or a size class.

cdr3_aa: CASNPTASGLVNEQFF
cdr3_nt: TGTGCCAGCAATCCTACGGCTAGCGGGCTGGTCAATGAGCAGTTCTTC
d_call: TRBD2
j_call: TRBJ2-1
clone_size: .
v_call: TRBV11-2

cdr3_aa: CSVALSGSPDYGYTF
cdr3_nt: TGCAGCGTTGCCTTATCAGGGTCCCCCGATTATGGCTACACCTTC
d_call: .
j_call: TRBJ1-2
clone_size: .
v_call: TRBV29-1

cdr3_aa: CASSPSGSDRAYEQYF
cdr3_nt: TGTGCCAGCAGCCCCTCAGGTAGCGACAGGGCCTACGAGCAGTACTTC
d_call: TRBD1
j_call: TRBJ2-7
clone_size: .
v_call: TRBV28

cdr3_aa: CATARTGGITEAFF
cdr3_nt: TGTGCCACCGCTAGGACAGGGGGTATCACTGAAGCTTTCTTT
d_call: TRBD1
j_call: TRBJ1-1
clone_size: .
v_call: TRBV10-3

cdr3_aa: CAISATSGTEAFF
cdr3_nt: TGTGCCATCTCGGCCACCTCGGGAACTGAAGCTTTCTTT
d_call: .
j_call: TRBJ1-1
clone_size: .
v_call: TRBV10-3

cdr3_aa: CASSLGAGGPYEQYF
cdr3_nt: TGTGCCAGCAGCTTAGGCGCAGGGGGCCCCTACGAGCAGTACTTC
d_call: TRBD1
j_call: TRBJ2-7
clone_size: .
v_call: TRBV13

cdr3_aa: CASSLASQGGYNSPLHF
cdr3_nt: TGTGCCAGCAGCTTAGCGAGCCAGGGTGGCTATAATTCACCCCTCCACTTT
d_call: .
j_call: TRBJ1-6
clone_size: .
v_call: TRBV7-6

cdr3_aa: CASRTTAGRYNEQFF
cdr3_nt: TGTGCCAGCCGTACGACGGCGGGACGTTACAATGAGCAGTTCTTC
d_call: .
j_call: TRBJ2-1
clone_size: .
v_call: TRBV11-2

cdr3_aa: CASSFSPGQGARRAYEQYF
cdr3_nt: TGTGCCAGCAGCTTCTCACCGGGACAGGGGGCGCGCAGGGCCTACGAGCAGTACTTC
d_call: TRBD1
j_call: TRBJ2-7
clone_size: .
v_call: TRBV5-6

cdr3_aa: CASSQDDEQFF
cdr3_nt: TGTGCCAGCAGCCAAGACGATGAGCAGTTCTTC
d_call: .
j_call: TRBJ2-1
clone_size: .
v_call: TRBV4-2

cdr3_aa: CASSLTGPTGYTF
cdr3_nt: TGTGCCAGTAGTTTGACAGGGCCCACCGGCTACACCTTC
d_call: TRBD1
j_call: TRBJ1-2
clone_size: .
v_call: TRBV19

cdr3_aa: CASTLGRGGSPLHF
cdr3_nt: TGTGCCAGCACCCTGGGAAGGGGTGGTTCACCCCTCCACTTT
d_call: .
j_call: TRBJ1-6
clone_size: .
v_call: TRBV6-5

cdr3_aa: CASSQGLAYEQYF
cdr3_nt: TGTGCCAGCAGCCAGGGACTAGCCTACGAGCAGTACTTC
d_call: TRBD2
j_call: TRBJ2-7
clone_size: .
v_call: TRBV11-2

cdr3_aa: CASSRTETGAYGYTF
cdr3_nt: TGTGCCAGCTCACGGACAGAGACAGGGGCCTATGGCTACACCTTC
d_call: TRBD1
j_call: TRBJ1-2
clone_size: .
v_call: TRBV18

cdr3_aa: CASARGGLAFGEQFF
cdr3_nt: TGTGCCAGCGCTCGGGGGGGGCTTGCCTTTGGTGAGCAGTTCTTC
d_call: TRBD2
j_call: TRBJ2-1
clone_size: .
v_call: TRBV7-9

cdr3_aa: CASSSHGTGKSNQPQHF
cdr3_nt: TGTGCCAGCAGCTCCCACGGGACAGGGAAAAGCAATCAGCCCCAGCATTTT
d_call: TRBD1
j_call: TRBJ1-5
clone_size: .
v_call: TRBV7-2

cdr3_aa: CASSRGGDNEQFF
cdr3_nt: TGTGCCAGCAGCCGGGGGGGGGATAATGAGCAGTTCTTC
d_call: TRBD2
j_call: TRBJ2-1
clone_size: .
v_call: TRBV7-2

cdr3_aa: CAISEGANSNQPQHF
cdr3_nt: TGTGCCATCAGTGAGGGGGCGAATAGCAATCAGCCCCAGCATTTT
d_call: .
j_call: TRBJ1-5
clone_size: .
v_call: TRBV10-3

cdr3_aa: CASSQVGETQYF
cdr3_nt: TGTGCCAGCAGCCAAGTCGGGGAGACCCAGTACTTC
d_call: .
j_call: TRBJ2-5
clone_size: .
v_call: TRBV3-1/TRBV3-2

cdr3_aa: CSVGTGGEQYF
cdr3_nt: TGCAGCGTCGGGACAGGGGGCGAGCAGTACTTC
d_call: TRBD1
j_call: TRBJ2-7
clone_size: once
v_call: TRBV29-1

cdr3_aa: CASSGPTGATEAFF
cdr3_nt: TGTGCCAGCAGTGGACCGACAGGGGCCACTGAAGCTTTCTTT
d_call: TRBD1
j_call: TRBJ1-1
clone_size: .
v_call: TRBV25-1

cdr3_aa: CASSLDRGEQFF
cdr3_nt: TGTGCCAGCAGCTTAGACCGGGGTGAGCAGTTCTTC
d_call: .
j_call: TRBJ2-1
clone_size: .
v_call: TRBV11-2

cdr3_aa: CASSLKDSYGYTF
cdr3_nt: TGTGCCAGCAGCTTAAAAGATAGCTATGGCTACACCTTC
d_call: .
j_call: TRBJ1-2
clone_size: few
v_call: TRBV7-2

cdr3_aa: CASSLAGAGGYTF
cdr3_nt: TGTGCCAGCAGCTTGGCAGGGGCAGGGGGCTACACCTTC
d_call: .
j_call: TRBJ1-2
clone_size: .
v_call: TRBV5-4

cdr3_aa: CASSPRQGRIEQYF
cdr3_nt: TGCGCCAGCAGCCCCCGACAGGGAAGGATCGAGCAGTACTTC
d_call: TRBD1
j_call: TRBJ2-7
clone_size: .
v_call: TRBV4-1

cdr3_aa: CASSPGARSYEQYF
cdr3_nt: TGTGCCAGCTCACCAGGGGCCCGAAGCTACGAGCAGTACTTC
d_call: .
j_call: TRBJ2-7
clone_size: .
v_call: TRBV18

cdr3_aa: CASSLQGGDTQYF
cdr3_nt: TGTGCCAGCAGTCTACAGGGGGGGGATACGCAGTATTTT
d_call: .
j_call: TRBJ2-3
clone_size: .
v_call: TRBV28

cdr3_aa: CASSPGRGVVTGNTIYF
cdr3_nt: TGTGCCAGCAGCCCGGGTCGGGGGGTAGTAACTGGAAACACCATATATTTT
d_call: .
j_call: TRBJ1-3
clone_size: .
v_call: TRBV7-2

cdr3_aa: CASSQIQGEKLFF
cdr3_nt: TGTGCCAGTAGTCAAATACAGGGGGAAAAACTGTTTTTT
d_call: TRBD1
j_call: TRBJ1-4
clone_size: .
v_call: TRBV19

cdr3_aa: CASKRDRGNTIYF
cdr3_nt: TGTGCCAGCAAGCGGGACCGGGGAAACACCATATATTTT
d_call: .
j_call: TRBJ1-3
clone_size: .
v_call: TRBV2

cdr3_aa: CASVPGTGSYGYTF
cdr3_nt: TGTGCCAGTGTTCCAGGGACTGGGTCATATGGCTACACCTTC
d_call: .
j_call: TRBJ1-2
clone_size: .
v_call: TRBV19

cdr3_aa: CAWTFGEDEQFF
cdr3_nt: TGTGCCTGGACGTTCGGGGAAGATGAGCAGTTCTTC
d_call: .
j_call: TRBJ2-1
clone_size: .
v_call: TRBV30

cdr3_aa: CASTLSGGNYEQYF
cdr3_nt: TGTGCCAGCACCCTTAGCGGGGGGAACTACGAGCAGTACTTC
d_call: TRBD2
j_call: TRBJ2-7
clone_size: .
v_call: TRBV7-2

cdr3_aa: CASSPRQGITGELFF
cdr3_nt: TGTGCCAGCTCACCACGGCAGGGGATAACCGGGGAGCTGTTTTTT
d_call: .
j_call: TRBJ2-2
clone_size: .
v_call: TRBV18

cdr3_aa: CATFRETGKWGYTF
cdr3_nt: TGTGCCACCTTTAGGGAGACAGGGAAATGGGGCTACACCTTC
d_call: TRBD1
j_call: TRBJ1-2
clone_size: .
v_call: TRBV7-2

cdr3_aa: CASSRPGPSGTDTQYF
cdr3_nt: TGCGCCAGCAGTCGCCCAGGGCCATCTGGGACAGATACGCAGTATTTT
d_call: .
j_call: TRBJ2-3
clone_size: .
v_call: TRBV23-1